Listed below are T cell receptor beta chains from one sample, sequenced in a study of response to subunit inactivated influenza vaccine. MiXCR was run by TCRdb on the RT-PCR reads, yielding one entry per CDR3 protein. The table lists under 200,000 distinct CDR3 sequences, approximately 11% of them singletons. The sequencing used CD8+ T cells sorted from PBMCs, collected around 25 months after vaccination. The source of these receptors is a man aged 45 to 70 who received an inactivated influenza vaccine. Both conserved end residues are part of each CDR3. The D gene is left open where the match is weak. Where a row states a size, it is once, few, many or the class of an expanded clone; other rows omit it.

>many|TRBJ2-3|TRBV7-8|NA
TGTGCCAGCAGCTTAGCCATGGGGGCTAGCGGAGCTAAGCGGACAGATACGCAGTATTTT
CASSLAMGASGAKRTDTQYF
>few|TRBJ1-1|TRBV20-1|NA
TGCAGTGCTAGCCGGACGGGACTAAACACTGAAGCTTTCTTT
CSASRTGLNTEAFF
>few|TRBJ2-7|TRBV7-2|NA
TGTGCCAGCAGCTTAGCCGGGGCCAACTACGAGCAGTACTTC
CASSLAGANYEQYF
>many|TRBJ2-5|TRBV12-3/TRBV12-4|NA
TGTGCCAGCAGCTGGGCGGAAAAAGAGACCCAGTACTTC
CASSWAEKETQYF
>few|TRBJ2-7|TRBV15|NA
TGTGCCACCAGCCGCCAGGGATACGAGCAGTACTTC
CATSRQGYEQYF
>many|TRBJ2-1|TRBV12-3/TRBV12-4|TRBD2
TGTGCCAGCAGTTTACCTAGCGGGGCATACAATGAGCAGTTCTTC
CASSLPSGAYNEQFF
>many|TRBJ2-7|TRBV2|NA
TGTGCCAGCAGTGAAAAGGGGTTCTCCTACGAGCAGTACTTC
CASSEKGFSYEQYF
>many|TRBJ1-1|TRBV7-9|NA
TGTGCCAGCAGCTACTGGGAAGACGGTGTCACTGAAGCTTTCTTT
CASSYWEDGVTEAFF
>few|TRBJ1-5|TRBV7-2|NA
TGTGCCAGCAGCTTAGGACACATTACCAATCAGCCCCAGCATTTT
CASSLGHITNQPQHF
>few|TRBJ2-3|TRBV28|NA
TGTGCCAGCAGTCTACACGCGGGAATGACAGATACGCAGTATTTT
CASSLHAGMTDTQYF
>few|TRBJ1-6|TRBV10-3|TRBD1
TGTGCCATCAGTGAGACAGGGGGTAATTCACCCCTCCACTTT
CAISETGGNSPLHF
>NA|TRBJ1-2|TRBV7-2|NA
TGTGCCAGCAGCTTCCTCTACGGACAGTTAATTTGGGATGGCTACACCTTC
CASSFLYGQLIWDGYTF
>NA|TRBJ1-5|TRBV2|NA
TGTGCCAGCAGTCCGGACGTTAGCAATCAGCCCCAGCATTTT
CASSPDVSNQPQHF
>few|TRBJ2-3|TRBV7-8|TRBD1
TGTGCCAGCAGCTTAGAGGGACAGGGGAACACAGATACGCAGTATTTT
CASSLEGQGNTDTQYF
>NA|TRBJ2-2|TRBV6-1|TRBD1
TGTGCCACTAAAAGGACAGGGAGCACCGGGGAGCTGTTTTTT
CATKRTGSTGELFF
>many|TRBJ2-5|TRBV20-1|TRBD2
TGCAGTGCTGAACTCAGCGGGGGTGGTGAGACCCAGTACTTC
CSAELSGGGETQYF
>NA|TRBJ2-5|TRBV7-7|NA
TGTGCTAGCAGCTTGGGGGGTACTGGCCGGACCCAGTACTTC
CASSLGGTGRTQYF
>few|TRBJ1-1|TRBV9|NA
TGTGCCAGCAGCGGCCCCCTAGGAGCTTTCTTT
CASSGPLGAFF
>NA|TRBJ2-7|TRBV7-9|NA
TGTGCCAGCAGCTCCCCAGGGGGGAGCTCCTACGAGCAGTACTTC
CASSSPGGSSYEQYF
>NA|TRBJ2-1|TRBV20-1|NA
TGCAGTGCTAGAGATTCGGCAGTCTACAATGAGCAGTTCTTC
CSARDSAVYNEQFF
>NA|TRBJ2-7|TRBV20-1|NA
TGCAGTGCTAGAGACCTTGGGACCTCCTACGAGCAGTACTTC
CSARDLGTSYEQYF
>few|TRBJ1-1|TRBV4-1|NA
TGCGCCAGCAGCCAATTACTAGGGACGGTCACTGAAGCTTTCTTT
CASSQLLGTVTEAFF
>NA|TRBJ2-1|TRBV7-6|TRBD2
TGTGCCAGCAGCCCAGGCCTAGCGGGTTACAATGAGCAGTTCTTC
CASSPGLAGYNEQFF
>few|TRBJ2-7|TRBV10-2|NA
TGCGCCAGCAGTACCGGGACACCCAGTGAGCAGTACTTC
CASSTGTPSEQYF
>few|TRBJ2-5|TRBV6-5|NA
TGTGCCAGCAGTTACGGCGCGGGGTTACAGACCCAGTACTTC
CASSYGAGLQTQYF
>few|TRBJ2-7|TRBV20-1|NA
TGCAGGCCTCGGCCGGCCGACTCCTACGAGCAGTACTTC
CRPRPADSYEQYF
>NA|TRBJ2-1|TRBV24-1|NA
TGTGCCACCAGTGATTTTCTCAATGAGCAGTTCTTC
CATSDFLNEQFF
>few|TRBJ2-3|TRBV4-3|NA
TGCGCCAGCAGCCAAGATGTCACGGGGCTTAGCACAGATACGCAGTATTTT
CASSQDVTGLSTDTQYF
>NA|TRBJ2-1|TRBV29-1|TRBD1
TGCAGCGTCCGGACAGGGGCCTACAATGAGCAGTTCTTC
CSVRTGAYNEQFF
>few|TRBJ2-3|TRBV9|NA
TGTGCCAGCAGCGTCACAGGCGGTTCAGGCACAGATACGCAGTATTTT
CASSVTGGSGTDTQYF
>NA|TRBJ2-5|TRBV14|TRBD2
TGTGCCAGCAGCCAAGGGACTAGCGGGAGGGAGTACCAAGAGACCCAGTACTTC
CASSQGTSGREYQETQYF
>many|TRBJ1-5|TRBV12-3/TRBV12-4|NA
TGTGCCAGCAGTGCGACAGGTAGCAATCAGCCCCAGCATTTT
CASSATGSNQPQHF
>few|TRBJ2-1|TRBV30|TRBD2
TGTGCCTGGAGTATTACCGAAGGACTAGCGGGGCATGAGCAGTTCTTC
CAWSITEGLAGHEQFF
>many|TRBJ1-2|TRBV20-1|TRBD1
TGCAGTGCCCGAAATGACGGGACAGACTATGGCTACACCTTC
CSARNDGTDYGYTF
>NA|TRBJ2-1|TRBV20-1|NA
TGCAGTGCTAGTTTAATTCTTCGGGGGAACAATGAGCAGTTCTTC
CSASLILRGNNEQFF
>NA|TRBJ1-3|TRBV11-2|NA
TGTGCCAGCAGCTTAGATGGTTACAGGGTCTCTGGAAACACCATATATTTT
CASSLDGYRVSGNTIYF
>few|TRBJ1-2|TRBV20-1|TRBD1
TGCAGTGCTTGGGACAGTTCACTTTATGGCTACACCTTC
CSAWDSSLYGYTF
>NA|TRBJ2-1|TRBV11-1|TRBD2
TGTGCCAGCAGCTCACTAGCGGGAGTCGATGAGCAGTTCTTC
CASSSLAGVDEQFF
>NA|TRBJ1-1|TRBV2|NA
TGTGCCAGCAGTGTATCAGGGATTAAGGGGAACACTGAAGCTTTCTTT
CASSVSGIKGNTEAFF
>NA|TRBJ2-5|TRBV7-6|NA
TGTGCCAGCAGCTCAGGGAGAGAGACCCAGTACTTC
CASSSGRETQYF
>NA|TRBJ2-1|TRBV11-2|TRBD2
TGTGCCAGCAGCTTGGCCCGCGGGACTATATACAATGAGCAGTTCTTC
CASSLARGTIYNEQFF
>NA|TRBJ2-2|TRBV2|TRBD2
TGTGCCAGAGGGACTACCGCGAACACCGGGGAGCTGTTTTTT
CARGTTANTGELFF
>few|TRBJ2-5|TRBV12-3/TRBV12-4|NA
TGTGCCAGCAGTTCTATACTAGCCGGAGAGACCCAGTACTTC
CASSSILAGETQYF
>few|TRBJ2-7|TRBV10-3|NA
TGTGCCATCAGTGAGTCGAAGGTATACGAGCAGTACTTC
CAISESKVYEQYF
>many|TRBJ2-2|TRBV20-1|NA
TGCAGTGCTCGGCTTGGGGGGCGCATGGGCACCGGGGAGCTGTTTTTT
CSARLGGRMGTGELFF
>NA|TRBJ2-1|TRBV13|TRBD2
TGTGCCAGCAGCTGGGGACTAGCGGTCTCCTACAATGAGCAGTTCTTC
CASSWGLAVSYNEQFF
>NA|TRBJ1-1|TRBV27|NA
TGTGCCAGCAGACGGTTCTTGAACACTGAAGCTTTCTTT
CASRRFLNTEAFF
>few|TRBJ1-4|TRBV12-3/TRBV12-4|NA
TGTGCCAGCAGTTTCGGAGGGAGTGAAAAACTGTTTTTT
CASSFGGSEKLFF
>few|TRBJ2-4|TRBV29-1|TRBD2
TGCAGCGTTGAATCCGGGAGGGCCGGCAACATTCAGTACTTC
CSVESGRAGNIQYF
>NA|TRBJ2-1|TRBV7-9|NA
TGTGCCAGCAGCTTAACAGATAATGAGCAGTTCTTC
CASSLTDNEQFF
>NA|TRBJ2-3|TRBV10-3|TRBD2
TGTGCCATCAGTGAAAGGACTAGCCGTTACACAGATACGCAGTATTTT
CAISERTSRYTDTQYF
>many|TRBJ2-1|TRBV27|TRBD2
TGTGCCAGCAGTTTGGGACTAGCGGTGTCCTACAATGAGCAGTTCTTC
CASSLGLAVSYNEQFF
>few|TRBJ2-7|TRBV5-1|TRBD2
TGCGCCAGCAGTTCAGGACTGACTAGCGGGAGGTCGCCCGAGCAGTACTTC
CASSSGLTSGRSPEQYF